The rows below give T cell receptor beta chains drawn from one sample of a study of early stage breast cancer tumors. The assay was immunoSEQ multiplex PCR, and TCRdb's table has in-frame clones only and misses some. The sample holds 9,500 to 11,000 clones, 70% to 80% seen once. The sample was breast tumor tissue. These receptors all stem from a person aged 65-85 years with breast cancer. Each CDR3 is given with its conserved first and last residue. A D gene is named only where the DNA matches it firmly. Expanded clones get a size class; other rows say once, few or many, or leave the size out.

d_call clone_size j_call v_call cdr3_aa cdr3_nt
- - TRBJ1-2 TRBV5-4 CASSLSGITYGYTF TGTGCCAGCAGCTTGTCCGGTATTACCTATGGCTACACCTTC
TRBD1 - TRBJ1-2 TRBV6-1 CASSEGAGGVYGYTF TGTGCCAGCAGTGAAGGGGCAGGGGGCGTGTATGGCTACACCTTC
TRBD2 - TRBJ2-5 TRBV6-5 CASSYSIGLAEETQYF TGTGCCAGCAGTTACTCGATCGGGCTAGCGGAAGAGACCCAGTACTTC
TRBD1 - TRBJ1-3 TRBV5-1 CASSRNALTGKGNTIYF TGCGCCAGCAGTCGCAATGCACTGACAGGGAAGGGAAACACCATATATTTT
- - TRBJ1-3 TRBV19 CASTEPWAAGNTIYF TGTGCCAGTACCGAGCCCTGGGCAGCTGGAAACACCATATATTTT
- once TRBJ1-1 TRBV7-8 CASSLERGMNTEAFF TGTGCCAGCAGCTTAGAACGGGGGATGAACACTGAAGCTTTCTTT
- - TRBJ2-7 TRBV4-2 CASSQRKGESYEQYF TGTGCCAGCAGCCAAAGAAAGGGGGAATCCTACGAGCAGTACTTC
- - TRBJ2-3 TRBV6-5 CASGRDWGTQYF TGTGCCAGCGGGAGAGATTGGGGTACGCAGTATTTT
TRBD1 few TRBJ1-2 TRBV6-5 CASSYLPPGGYGYTF TGTGCCAGCAGTTACCTCCCTCCAGGGGGGTATGGCTACACCTTC
- medium-sized TRBJ2-1 TRBV7-9 CASSLNLREQFF TGTGCCAGCAGCTTAAACTTGAGGGAGCAGTTCTTC
TRBD1 - TRBJ2-7 TRBV11-2 CASLSGGFSGEQYF TGTGCCAGTCTTTCAGGGGGTTTTTCGGGTGAGCAGTACTTC
TRBD2 - TRBJ2-7 TRBV5-1 CASTQGLAGGQQYF TGCGCCAGCACCCAGGGACTAGCGGGAGGGCAGCAGTACTTC
- few TRBJ2-7 TRBV11-1 CASSWRREQYF TGTGCCAGCAGCTGGCGGAGGGAGCAGTACTTC
- - TRBJ2-1 TRBV29-1 CSVDYGGHEQFF TGCAGCGTTGATTATGGTGGGCATGAGCAGTTCTTC
- - TRBJ1-5 TRBV5-6 CASSLSGGGNQPQHF TGTGCCAGCAGCTTGTCGGGGGGCGGCAATCAGCCCCAGCATTTT
TRBD1 - TRBJ1-2 TRBV11-2 CASSPNRGANYGYTF TGTGCCAGCAGCCCGAACAGGGGAGCTAACTATGGCTACACCTTC
TRBD1 - TRBJ1-1 TRBV6-5 CASSWTGGWNTEAFF TGTGCCAGCAGTTGGACAGGGGGTTGGAACACTGAAGCTTTCTTT
TRBD1 few TRBJ2-7 TRBV5-5 CASSSTGGGYEQYF TGTGCCAGCAGTTCTACAGGGGGCGGCTACGAGCAGTACTTC
- - TRBJ1-3 TRBV7-6 CASSDWGNTIYF TGTGCCAGCAGTGACTGGGGAAACACCATATATTTT
- - TRBJ2-7 TRBV11-2 CASSLGGLGGSSYEQYF TGTGCCAGCAGCTTAGGAGGGCTTGGGGGGAGCTCCTACGAGCAGTACTTC
- - TRBJ1-1 TRBV4-1 CASSHHGIRQGVFF TGCGCCAGCAGCCATCATGGGATCCGGCAGGGCGTTTTCTTT
- - TRBJ2-3 TRBV28 CASSLPGETDTQYF TGTGCCAGCAGTTTGCCGGGAGAAACAGATACGCAGTATTTT
- - TRBJ1-4 TRBV6-1 CASSGTTTNEKLFF TGTGCCAGCAGTGGGACAACAACTAATGAAAAACTGTTTTTT
- - TRBJ2-5 TRBV7-7 CASSLGGTAQETQYF TGTGCTAGCAGCTTAGGAGGGACAGCACAAGAGACCCAGTACTTC
- few TRBJ2-7 TRBV2 CASSVVSGRGEQYF TGTGCCAGCAGTGTGGTTTCGGGGAGAGGGGAGCAGTACTTC
- - TRBJ2-5 TRBV5-4 CASSLGGQGGETQYF TGTGCCAGCAGCTTGGGAGGGCAAGGGGGAGAGACCCAGTACTTC
- - TRBJ1-4 TRBV11-2 CASSPQAENYEKLFF TGTGCCAGCAGCCCCCAAGCGGAGAATTACGAAAAACTGTTTTTT
TRBD1 - TRBJ1-2 TRBV6-6 CASSYVGQAFGYTF TGTGCCAGCAGTTACGTGGGACAGGCGTTTGGCTACACCTTC
- - TRBJ2-3 TRBV5-1 CASSLARGAGTVSTDTQYF TGCGCCAGCAGCTTGGCTCGGGGGGCCGGAACAGTTAGCACAGATACGCAGTATTTT
- - TRBJ2-3 TRBV27 CASSFQRSSTDTQYF TGTGCCAGCAGTTTCCAGCGGTCAAGCACAGATACGCAGTATTTT
TRBD2 - TRBJ2-3 TRBV5-3 CARSLGLRRGSTDTQYF TGTGCCAGAAGCTTGGGGCTGAGGCGGGGGAGCACAGATACGCAGTATTTT
- - TRBJ2-5 TRBV5-1 CASSARDFQETQYF TGCGCCAGCAGCGCCCGGGACTTCCAAGAGACCCAGTACTTC
- - TRBJ2-1 TRBV4-3 CASSQEALVLNEQFF TGCGCCAGCAGCCAAGAGGCCCTGGTTTTAAATGAGCAGTTCTTC
TRBD2 - TRBJ2-1 TRBV9 CASSVDLAGGNEQFF TGTGCCAGCAGCGTAGATCTAGCGGGGGGCAATGAGCAGTTCTTC
- - TRBJ2-7 TRBV10-3 CAISEGASSYEQYF TGTGCCATCAGTGAGGGGGCCAGCTCCTACGAGCAGTACTTC
TRBD2 - TRBJ2-3 TRBV5-1 CASSSLAGVRNTQYF TGCGCCAGCAGCTCTCTAGCGGGAGTTCGGAATACGCAGTATTTT
TRBD1 - TRBJ2-1 TRBV11-2 CASSPRPGQGYEQFF TGTGCCAGCAGCCCGCGCCCGGGACAGGGCTATGAGCAGTTCTTC
- - TRBJ2-1 TRBV11-3 CASSAMNNEQFF TGTGCCAGCAGCGCTATGAACAATGAGCAGTTCTTC
- - TRBJ2-5 TRBV19 CASSIGRLSQETQYF TGTGCCAGTAGTATAGGGAGACTGAGCCAAGAGACCCAGTACTTC
- - TRBJ2-5 TRBV7-2 CASSSQGSQETQYF TGTGCCAGCAGCTCCCAGGGCTCCCAAGAGACCCAGTACTTC
- - TRBJ1-1 TRBV5-1 CASSLAQGRGTEAFF TGCGCCAGCAGCTTGGCCCAAGGGAGGGGGACTGAAGCTTTCTTT
- - TRBJ1-1 TRBV10-2 CASSEPEGGSKAFF TGCGCCAGCAGTGAACCTGAGGGGGGGTCTAAAGCTTTCTTT
TRBD1 few TRBJ1-2 TRBV7-2 CASSVLRTGRGYTF TGTGCCAGCAGCGTCCTAAGGACAGGGCGCGGCTACACCTTC
- - TRBJ2-7 TRBV10-1 CATHSYEQYF TGCGCCACCCACTCCTACGAGCAGTACTTC
- - TRBJ1-1 TRBV7-8 CASSSQHTGAEAFF TGTGCCAGCAGCTCCCAGCATACGGGAGCTGAAGCTTTCTTT
- few TRBJ2-1 TRBV5-4 CASSLGGSSYNEQFF TGTGCCAGCAGCTTGGGAGGGAGCTCCTACAATGAGCAGTTCTTC
TRBD2 medium-sized TRBJ2-3 TRBV5-6 CASSLAKLRDYTDTQYF TGTGCCAGCAGCTTGGCCAAGCTTAGGGACTACACAGATACGCAGTATTTT
TRBD1 - TRBJ1-2 TRBV5-3 CARSLGTGNYGYTF TGTGCCAGAAGCTTGGGGACAGGGAACTATGGCTACACCTTC
TRBD2 - TRBJ2-6 TRBV5-1 CASSLAGGVGANVLTF TGCGCCAGCAGCTTGGCCGGGGGGGTCGGGGCCAACGTCCTGACTTTC
- - TRBJ2-1 TRBV11-3 CASSPRTARYNEQFF TGTGCCAGCAGCCCGAGGACAGCCCGCTACAATGAGCAGTTCTTC
- - TRBJ1-1 TRBV6-5 CASSYSHTNTEAFF TGTGCCAGCAGTTACTCCCACACGAACACTGAAGCTTTCTTT